Shown below are 23 T cell receptor beta chains from a single sample sequenced in a study of blood T cells in healthy people across ages. Combining a sample-barcoded 5' primer with a J-beta primer mix, a second PCR ran for roughly 7 to 12 cycles. MiXCR, run by TCRdb on the 5' RACE reads, gives a single entry per CDR3 protein. The sample lists some 900,000 distinct CDR3 sequences; approximately 49% were seen once. The sample consisted of blood. The receptors originated from a man aged 25-45 years in good health.

The chain couples TRBV6-2 or TRBV6-3 to TRBJ2-5; D gene unclear. The J call is doubtful: the DNA matches TRBJ2-7 better. CDR3 length: 15 residues. The germline CDR1 and CDR2 sequences are MNHEY and SVGEGT. The CDR3 spells CASSYSVDLTGEQYF. The DNA for the CDR3 is TGTGCCAGCAGTTACTCGGTCGACTTAACCGGCGAGCAGTACTTC.

The V gene is TRBV6-1, the J gene TRBJ2-7; D not resolved. The CDR3 covers 14 residues. V lost 2 bases and J 0 bases, leaving 8 bases between the germline ends. Per germline, CDR1 MNHNS and CDR2 SASEGT. CDR3 nucleotides: TGTGCCAGCAGTGAACACTGGAGCTCCTACGAGCAGTACTTC. Encoded protein: CASSEHWSSYEQYF.

The V call is TRBV20-1, the J call TRBJ1-5; D is perhaps TRBD1 (6 bases). The germline V gene encodes CDR1 DFQATT and CDR2 SNEGSKA (reference sequence). Trimming removed 5 bases at V and 4 bases at J, with 9 bases between. The CDR3 has 12 residues. The CDR3 DNA is TGCAGTGCTCCTGGACAGAATCAGCCCCAGCATTTT. Its translation: CSAPGQNQPQHF.

The V gene is TRBV20-1, the J gene TRBJ2-3, with D possibly matching TRBD1 (5 bases). Germline CDR1 DFQATT, CDR2 SNEGSKA (reference sequence). The CDR3 runs to 15 residues. The V and J ends lost 4 bases and 4 bases respectively, with 18 bases between them. As DNA, the CDR3 is TGCAGTGCTACCAAGACCCAGGGCGTCGCAGATACGCAGTATTTT. It encodes CSATKTQGVADTQYF.

This clonotype was detected once. V usage is TRBV6-2 or TRBV6-3 and J usage is TRBJ1-1; D gene unclear. The CDR3 consists of 17 residues. Trimming left V 2 bases short and J 0 bases short, with 16 bases between. Germline V lookup: CDR1 MNHEY, CDR2 SVGEGT. The CDR3: CASSYPTVGKLNTEAFF. The CDR3 DNA sequence: TGTGCCAGCAGTTACCCGACTGTGGGGAAACTGAACACTGAAGCTTTCTTT.

This clonotype was recorded many times. J is TRBJ2-3 and V is TRBV14; the match to TRBD2 covers 14 bases. The germline CDR1 and CDR2 sequences are SGHDN and FVKESK. Unmatched junction bases numbered 8, after V lost 4 bases and J lost 2 bases. This CDR3 contains 18 residues. The CDR3 DNA follows: TGTGCCAGCAGCCTTAGACTAGCGGGGGGGCTCGACACAGATACGCAGTATTTT. This sequence encodes CASSLRLAGGLDTDTQYF.

CDR3 in DNA: TGCAGTGCTAGTAGGACTAGCGGGGGCTCTTTCTCCTACGAGCAGTACTTC. Its translation is CSASRTSGGSFSYEQYF. This sequence joins TRBV20-1 and TRBJ2-7; TRBD2 matches at 13 bases. V was clipped by 3 bases and J by 0 bases; unmatched bases: 8. CDR3 size: 17 residues. The germline V gene encodes CDR1 DFQATT and CDR2 SNEGSKA (reference sequence).

This clonotype was seen only once. The chain couples TRBV6-6 to TRBJ2-5; 7 positions match TRBD1. The J call may be wrong; the DNA end is better matched by TRBJ2-7. The germline CDR1 and CDR2 sequences are MNHNY and SVGAGI (reference sequence). This CDR3 is built from 16 residues. The CDR3 DNA reads TGTGCCAGCAGTGGTTCGGACAGGCTACTAACCTACGAGCAGTACTTC. Its protein product is CASSGSDRLLTYEQYF.

The chain joins TRBV16 to TRBJ1-6; D is uncertain. The CDR3 extends over 15 amino acids. The germline CDR1 and CDR2 sequences are KGHSY and FQNENV. Trimming cost V 0 bases and J 7 bases, with 10 bases left between them. The CDR3 DNA reads as TGTGCCAGCAGCCAATCCGCCGGCCAGAATTCACCCCTCCACTTT. It is translated as CASSQSAGQNSPLHF.

This sequence joins TRBV4-1 and TRBJ2-5; 7 bases line up with TRBD2. V was clipped by 3 bases and J by 11 bases; unmatched bases: 15. The CDR3 runs 15 residues. Germline V gene sequence: CDR1 MGHRA, CDR2 YSYEKL. This CDR3 is CASSQGWGGTYGQYF. The DNA of the CDR3 is TGCGCCAGCAGCCAGGGATGGGGGGGAACCTACGGGCAGTACTTC.

This clonotype was seen a single time. The V gene is TRBV24-1, the J gene TRBJ2-2; D call uncertain. The germline V gene encodes CDR1 KGHDR and CDR2 SFDVKD. This CDR3 has 15 residues. V was shortened by 2 bases and J by 7 bases, with 13 bases between the two germline ends. For the CDR3, the DNA is TGTGCCACCAGTGATTGGACGGATCTCATCGGGGAGCTGTTTTTT. Protein product: CATSDWTDLIGELFF.

The chain employs TRBV4-1 and TRBJ2-3; TRBD2 aligns across 10 bases. CDR1 is MGHRA and CDR2 is YSYEKL in the germline V gene. CDR3 length: 16 residues. V was clipped by 3 bases and J by 5 bases; unmatched bases: 8. Here the CDR3 DNA reads TGCGCCAGCAGCCAGTCCGGGACTAGCGAATTAGATACGCAGTATTTT. This translates into CASSQSGTSELDTQYF.

The V gene is TRBV20-1, the J gene TRBJ1-2; no definite D call. V shed 0 bases and J shed 8 bases, with 16 bases lying between them. CDR1 is DFQATT and CDR2 is SNEGSKA in the germline V gene (reference sequence). CDR3 length: 14 amino acids. The CDR3 sequence: CSARDPGSGVGYTF. For the CDR3, the DNA is TGCAGTGCTAGAGATCCGGGCTCCGGGGTGGGCTACACCTTC.

Comments on this clonotype: Germline is not matched at one junction end, which may reflect a read error. The chain uses TRBV4-3 and TRBJ2-1, with D unclear. Germline assignment: CDR1 LGHNA and CDR2 YSLEER. This CDR3 contains 14 residues. CDR3 amino acids: CASSQAGPYNEQLF. The CDR3 DNA follows: TGCGCCAGCAGCCAAGCGGGTCCCTACAATGAGCAGTTATTC.

This chain uses TRBV20-1 with TRBJ2-3, with a tentative D call TRBD2 (6 bases). The CDR3 is made up of 14 amino acids. V lost 2 bases to trimming and J lost 4 bases, with 13 bases between them. The germline CDR1 and CDR2 sequences are DFQATT and SNEGSKA (reference sequence). Here the CDR3 reads CSARRPGSSDTQYF. The CDR3 coding sequence is TGCAGTGCTAGACGGCCCGGGAGTTCAGATACGCAGTATTTT.

V and J are TRBV24-1 and TRBJ2-2, with 10 bases that match TRBD1. The CDR3 spans 15 residues. Germline V gene sequence: CDR1 KGHDR, CDR2 SFDVKD. Trimming removed 7 bases from V and 3 bases from J; junction bases left unmatched: 4. CDR3: CATSRQGADTGELFF. Written as DNA, the CDR3 is TGTGCCACCAGCCGACAGGGGGCGGACACCGGGGAGCTGTTTTTT.

V is TRBV6-4 and J is TRBJ2-1; 7 nucleotides align to TRBD2. Per germline, CDR1 MRHNA and CDR2 SNTAGT. The CDR3 has 16 residues. The V gene end was trimmed by 4 bases and the J gene end by 9 bases; junction bases not matched to a gene: 15. The CDR3 nucleotides are TGTGCCAGCAGTGGAGAGGGGCTAGCGGACTTGGGTGAGCAGTTCTTC. It translates to CASSGEGLADLGEQFF.

The V and J genes are TRBV30 and TRBJ2-1, with D tentatively TRBD1 or TRBD2 (5 bases each). The J call may be wrong; the DNA end is better matched by TRBJ2-7. The germline CDR1 and CDR2 sequences are GTSNPN and SVGIG (reference sequence). CDR3 length: 14 amino acids. As DNA, the CDR3 is TGTGCCTGGACTTCGGGGACCAGTACCTACGAGCAGTACTTC. Translation gives CAWTSGTSTYEQYF.

This chain connects TRBV7-2 to TRBJ2-7; D is undetermined. The germline V gene encodes CDR1 SGHTA and CDR2 FQGNSA. Trimming stripped 1 base from V and 0 bases from J, with 10 bases between. The CDR3 is 15 residues long. In DNA, the CDR3 is TGTGCCAGCAGCTTAGTTGGGATGCTCTCCTACGAGCAGTACTTC. Translating it yields CASSLVGMLSYEQYF.

The chain recombines TRBV7-2 with TRBJ2-7, with TRBD2 identical over 8 bases. This CDR3 contains 15 residues. The V gene's germline CDR1 is SGHTA and CDR2 FQGNSA. V was pared by 4 bases and J by 1 base, with 6 bases of the junction left unmatched. CDR3 protein: CASSSRTSPSYEQYF. CDR3 nucleotide sequence: TGTGCCAGCAGCTCCCGGACTAGCCCGTCCTACGAGCAGTACTTC.

Comment on this clonotype: Its ends do not fully match the called genes, so a read error is possible. The chain joins TRBV6-2 or TRBV6-3 to TRBJ2-5; TRBD2 matches 8 bases. The CDR3 totals 16 residues. CDR1 is MNHEY and CDR2 is SVGEGT in the germline V gene. The CDR3 sequence: CASSYPTSANQGTQYF. Written as DNA, the CDR3 is TGTGCCAGCAGTTACCCGACTAGCGCAAACCAAGGGACCCAGTACTTC.

V is TRBV30 and J is TRBJ2-1; 8 positions agree with TRBD2. The germline CDR1 and CDR2 sequences are GTSNPN and SVGIG (reference sequence). The trim removed 8 bases at V and 8 bases at J, leaving 11 bases unmatched. The CDR3 loop spans 13 amino acids. The DNA of the CDR3 is TGTGCCGGGAACGGGGGGGCGCGATATGAGCAGTTCTTC. This sequence encodes CAGNGGARYEQFF. Filled out from reference TRBV30 and TRBJ2-1, the complete variable domain reads SQTIHQWPATLVQPVGSPLSLECTVEGTSNPNLYWYRQAAGRGLQLLFYSVGIGQISSEVPQNLSASRPQDRQFILSSKKLLLSDSGFYLCAGNGGARYEQFFGPGTRLTVL.

V usage is TRBV28 and J usage is TRBJ1-5; 9 bases are shared with TRBD1. Germline-derived CDR1 and CDR2 are MDHEN and SYDVKM. Trimming cost V 2 bases and J 5 bases; bases outside gene matches: 10. This CDR3 is built from 17 residues. The DNA for the CDR3 is TGTGCCAGCAGTTTAGCGGGACAGGGCACCAAATATCAGCCCCAGCATTTT. This sequence encodes CASSLAGQGTKYQPQHF.